This T cell receptor beta chain emerged from a study of blood T cell repertoires in COVID-19. The wider study: The samples span acute and convalescent COVID-19 from the United States, Italy and Spain. From T cells, B-cell-depleted T cells, or PBMCs came the material, which was cDNA or gDNA.

In the authors' methods: Reference gene primer amplification in the assay estimated nucleated cell counts. Assay used: immunoSEQ multiplex PCR; TCRdb lists only in-frame clones, some missing. V and J calls and clone size follow that table, whereas D and trimming were derived from the DNA. The sample comprises around 210,000 clones, roughly nine tenths of which are singletons, and 0.75% to 0.95% rests with the top ten. Germline CDR1 is MNHEY and CDR2 is SVGAGI. With 2 bases removed from V and 3 bases from J, the gap between germline ends came to 14 bases. This CDR3 has 15 amino acids. The clonotype originates from a woman aged 70 to 79 with acute or convalescent COVID-19. The chain has TRBV6-5 and TRBJ2-7; a weak D match, TRBD1 (5 bases). Sequenced: peripheral blood. The CDR3 spells CASSYSRASNYEQYF. The CDR3 DNA sequence: TGTGCCAGCAGTTACAGCAGGGCAAGCAACTACGAGCAGTACTTC.